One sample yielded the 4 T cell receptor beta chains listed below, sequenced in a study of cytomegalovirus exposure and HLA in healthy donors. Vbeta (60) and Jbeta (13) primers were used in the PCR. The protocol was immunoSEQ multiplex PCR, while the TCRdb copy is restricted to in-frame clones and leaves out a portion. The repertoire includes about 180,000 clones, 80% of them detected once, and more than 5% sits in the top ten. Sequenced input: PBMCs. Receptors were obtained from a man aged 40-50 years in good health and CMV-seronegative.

The CDR3 DNA follows: TGTGCCAGCAGCTTGGATCAGGACTCCTACGAGCAGTACTTC. Amino acid sequence: CASSLDQDSYEQYF. V and J are TRBV5-4 and TRBJ2-7; D gene uncertain. The V gene's germline CDR1 is SGHNT and CDR2 YYREEE (reference sequence). This CDR3 contains 14 residues. The germline V and J ends were trimmed by 0 bases and 0 bases, with 7 bases remaining between them.

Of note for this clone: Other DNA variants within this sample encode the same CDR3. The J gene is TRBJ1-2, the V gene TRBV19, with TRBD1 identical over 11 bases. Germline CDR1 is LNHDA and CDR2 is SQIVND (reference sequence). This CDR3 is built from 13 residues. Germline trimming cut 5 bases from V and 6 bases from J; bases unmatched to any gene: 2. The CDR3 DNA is TGTGCCAGTAGTCTGGGACAGGGGGATGGCTACACCTTC. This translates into CASSLGQGDGYTF.

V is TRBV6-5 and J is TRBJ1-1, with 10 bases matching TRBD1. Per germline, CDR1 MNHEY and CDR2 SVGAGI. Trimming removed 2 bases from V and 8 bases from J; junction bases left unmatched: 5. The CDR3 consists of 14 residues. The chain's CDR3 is CASSYLRTGGEAFF. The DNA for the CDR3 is TGTGCCAGCAGTTACCTCAGGACAGGGGGGGAAGCTTTCTTT.

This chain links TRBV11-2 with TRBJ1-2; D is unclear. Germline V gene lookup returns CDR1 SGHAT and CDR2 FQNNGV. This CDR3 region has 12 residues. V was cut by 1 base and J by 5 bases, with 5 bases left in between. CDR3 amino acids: CASSLVGYGYTF. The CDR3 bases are TGTGCCAGCAGCTTAGTCGGTTATGGCTACACCTTC.